This T cell receptor beta chain emerged from a study of T cell changes during pregnancy in multiple sclerosis. Sequencing was performed with immunoSEQ multiplex PCR; in TCRdb, only in-frame clones are kept and a portion is missing. The data hold 76,000 or so clones, with 93% observed a single time. Germline V lookup: CDR1 ENHRY, CDR2 SYGVKD. The CDR3 loop spans 15 amino acids. V was clipped by 6 bases and J by 6 bases; unmatched bases: 11. This clone was counted between two and nine times. The sequence was collected from a female donor in good health, enrolled as a control in a pregnancy study. The V call is TRBV10-3, the J call TRBJ1-2; 9 nucleotides align to TRBD1. Specimen: peripheral blood, collected in the second trimester of pregnancy. CDR3 loop: CAIRGGQGRDNGYTF. CDR3 nucleotide sequence: TGTGCCATCAGGGGTGGACAGGGGCGGGATAATGGCTACACCTTC.